These T cell receptor beta chains were read from a single sample in a study of T cells in Graves' hyperthyroidism and ophthalmopathy. TCRdb independently ran MiXCR on the multiplex PCR reads; one entry per CDR3 protein. The sample lists roughly 400,000 distinct CDR3 sequences, about 14% occurring once. The sequencing sample was made of blood. These receptors were taken from a man aged 50-59 years with Graves' ophthalmopathy. CDR3s include the opening cysteine and the closing phenylalanine or tryptophan. The D gene is left open where the match is weak. Where a row states a size, it is once, few, many or the class of an expanded clone; other rows omit it.

clone size: many; V gene: TRBV29-1; J gene: TRBJ1-4; D gene: -; CDR3 DNA: TGCAGCGTTATTGACGAAAAACTGTTTTTT; CDR3 protein: CSVIDEKLFF
clone size: many; V gene: TRBV20-1; J gene: TRBJ2-7; D gene: -; CDR3 DNA: TGCAGTGCTAGAGTACCGGACACCTACGAGCAGTACTTC; CDR3 protein: CSARVPDTYEQYF
clone size: many; V gene: TRBV5-6; J gene: TRBJ2-7; D gene: TRBD2; CDR3 DNA: TGTGCCAGCAGCTTGTGGGGGGGGACCCACACCTACGAGCAGTACTTC; CDR3 protein: CASSLWGGTHTYEQYF
clone size: many; V gene: TRBV19; J gene: TRBJ2-1; D gene: -; CDR3 DNA: TGTGCCAGTAGTATAGTCGGGAGTCGGTCGGGCGAGCAGTTCTTC; CDR3 protein: CASSIVGSRSGEQFF
clone size: -; V gene: TRBV6-9; J gene: TRBJ2-1; D gene: -; CDR3 DNA: TGTGCCAGCAGTAACGCCCGGTCTGGCTCCTACAATGAGCAGTGCTTC; CDR3 protein: CASSNARSGSYNEQCF
clone size: few; V gene: TRBV20-1; J gene: TRBJ2-3; D gene: -; CDR3 DNA: TGCTCCCGTTTCGGCGGGGCGGGACCCACAGATACGCAGTATTTT; CDR3 protein: CSRFGGAGPTDTQYF
clone size: many; V gene: TRBV27; J gene: TRBJ2-3; D gene: -; CDR3 DNA: TGTGCCAGCAGTTTTTTACTGGTTCGGGACGGCCGTTGGCACACAGATACGCAGTATTTT; CDR3 protein: CASSFLLVRDGRWHTDTQYF
clone size: many; V gene: TRBV7-2; J gene: TRBJ2-1; D gene: -; CDR3 DNA: TGTGCCGGGGGGGACAAGGGCCCCTACAATGAGCAGTTCTTC; CDR3 protein: CAGGDKGPYNEQFF
clone size: many; V gene: TRBV4-1; J gene: TRBJ2-7; D gene: TRBD2; CDR3 DNA: TGCGCCAGCGAAGGGACTAGTAGCGAGCAGTACTTC; CDR3 protein: CASEGTSSEQYF
clone size: -; V gene: TRBV5-5; J gene: TRBJ2-3; D gene: -; CDR3 DNA: TGTGCCAGCAGCTCGTCGGCAGGCACAGATACGCAGTATTTT; CDR3 protein: CASSSSAGTDTQYF
clone size: many; V gene: TRBV7-9; J gene: TRBJ2-5; D gene: -; CDR3 DNA: TGTGCCAGCAGCCATAGAAGGACCGCCCCAGAGACCCAGTACTTC; CDR3 protein: CASSHRRTAPETQYF
clone size: many; V gene: TRBV28; J gene: TRBJ2-2; D gene: -; CDR3 DNA: TGTGCCAGCAGCTTGGGGACCGGGGAGCTGTTTTTT; CDR3 protein: CASSLGTGELFF
clone size: few; V gene: TRBV28; J gene: TRBJ2-7; D gene: -; CDR3 DNA: TGTGCCAGCAGCCCAAGTAGCCCCTACGAGCAGTACTTC; CDR3 protein: CASSPSSPYEQYF
clone size: -; V gene: TRBV27; J gene: TRBJ2-5; D gene: TRBD2; CDR3 DNA: TGTGCCAGCAGTCTAGCGGGAGGGCGGGTGGAGACCCAGTACTTC; CDR3 protein: CASSLAGGRVETQYF
clone size: few; V gene: TRBV6-5; J gene: TRBJ2-5; D gene: -; CDR3 DNA: TGTGCCAGCAGTTACGGGGGGGCGGAGACCCAGTACTTC; CDR3 protein: CASSYGGAETQYF
clone size: -; V gene: TRBV28; J gene: TRBJ2-7; D gene: TRBD1; CDR3 DNA: TGTGCCAGCACCGGGACAGGAAACTCCTACGAGCAGTACTTC; CDR3 protein: CASTGTGNSYEQYF
clone size: -; V gene: TRBV27; J gene: TRBJ2-3; D gene: TRBD2; CDR3 DNA: TGTGCCAGCAGTTTATCCCGGACTAGCGGGACAGATACGCAGTATTTT; CDR3 protein: CASSLSRTSGTDTQYF
clone size: many; V gene: TRBV5-5; J gene: TRBJ2-3; D gene: TRBD2; CDR3 DNA: TGTGCCAGCAGCTGGGTAGTGAGCGGGAGGAACACAGATACGCAGTATTTT; CDR3 protein: CASSWVVSGRNTDTQYF
clone size: many; V gene: TRBV6-2/TRBV6-3; J gene: TRBJ2-7; D gene: TRBD2; CDR3 DNA: TGTGCCAGCAGACAGCTTCACGTACTAGCGGGAGGGCCGCACGAGCAGTACTTC; CDR3 protein: CASRQLHVLAGGPHEQYF
clone size: few; V gene: TRBV15; J gene: TRBJ2-5; D gene: TRBD1; CDR3 DNA: TGTGCCACCAGCAGAGAACAGGGGGGTCGGGAGACCCAGTACTTC; CDR3 protein: CATSREQGGRETQYF
clone size: few; V gene: TRBV7-8; J gene: TRBJ2-3; D gene: -; CDR3 DNA: TGTGCCAGCAGCCGATCACGGATTGCCGGCACAGATACGCAGTATTTT; CDR3 protein: CASSRSRIAGTDTQYF
clone size: -; V gene: TRBV24-1; J gene: TRBJ2-1; D gene: TRBD2; CDR3 DNA: TGTGCCGCCCGGAAGGTTTGGCGGGAGGGCCTTATCAACAATGAGCAGTTCTTC; CDR3 protein: CAARKVWREGLINNEQFF
clone size: many; V gene: TRBV6-1; J gene: TRBJ2-3; D gene: -; CDR3 DNA: TGTGCCAGCGAGGTCGGGAGATCTAGCACAGATACGCAGTATTTT; CDR3 protein: CASEVGRSSTDTQYF
clone size: many; V gene: TRBV7-6; J gene: TRBJ2-5; D gene: -; CDR3 DNA: TGTGCCAGCAGCTTAGGGTTGGCCAGTCAAGAGACCCAGTACTTC; CDR3 protein: CASSLGLASQETQYF
clone size: many; V gene: TRBV6-1; J gene: TRBJ2-7; D gene: -; CDR3 DNA: TGTGCCAGCACCCGACCGCTCACCTACGAGCAGTACTTC; CDR3 protein: CASTRPLTYEQYF
clone size: -; V gene: TRBV28; J gene: TRBJ1-6; D gene: -; CDR3 DNA: TGTGCCAGCAGTTTTGTAGGGGGTAATTCACCCCTCCACTTT; CDR3 protein: CASSFVGGNSPLHF
clone size: -; V gene: TRBV2; J gene: TRBJ2-5; D gene: -; CDR3 DNA: TGTGCCAGCTCAAAAGGGGGGCTGGAGACCCAGTACTTC; CDR3 protein: CASSKGGLETQYF
clone size: -; V gene: TRBV6-9; J gene: TRBJ2-7; D gene: TRBD2; CDR3 DNA: TGTGCCAGCAGTTATAGGCTAGCGGGAGCCACCTACGAGCAGTACTTC; CDR3 protein: CASSYRLAGATYEQYF
clone size: few; V gene: TRBV9; J gene: TRBJ2-3; D gene: -; CDR3 DNA: TGTGCCAGCACGGTAATTGCCACAGATACGCAGTATTTT; CDR3 protein: CASTVIATDTQYF
clone size: many; V gene: TRBV7-9; J gene: TRBJ2-4; D gene: TRBD2; CDR3 DNA: TGTGCCAGCAGCGCCCACCGCAGACTAGCGGGAGGGCCGTCCAAAAACATTCAGTACTTC; CDR3 protein: CASSAHRRLAGGPSKNIQYF
clone size: many; V gene: TRBV11-2; J gene: TRBJ1-5; D gene: -; CDR3 DNA: TGTGCCAGCAGCTTACTCGGGGAGGGCAATCAGCCCCAGCATTTT; CDR3 protein: CASSLLGEGNQPQHF
clone size: many; V gene: TRBV11-2; J gene: TRBJ1-1; D gene: -; CDR3 DNA: TGTGCCAGCAGCCCGACGGGGGCAGGGGCTTGGGTCACTGAAGCTTTCTTT; CDR3 protein: CASSPTGAGAWVTEAFF
clone size: few; V gene: TRBV4-1; J gene: TRBJ2-3; D gene: -; CDR3 DNA: TGCGCCAGCAGTCACCCCACCACAGATACGCAGTATTTT; CDR3 protein: CASSHPTTDTQYF
clone size: -; V gene: TRBV25-1; J gene: TRBJ2-1; D gene: -; CDR3 DNA: TGTGCCAGCAGTGACTGGAGCGGTAAGACAAACCACGAGCAGTTCTTC; CDR3 protein: CASSDWSGKTNHEQFF
clone size: few; V gene: TRBV24-1; J gene: TRBJ2-2; D gene: TRBD2; CDR3 DNA: TGTGCCACCAGTGATTCAAGCGGGACGAACACCGGGGAGCTGTTTTTT; CDR3 protein: CATSDSSGTNTGELFF
clone size: -; V gene: TRBV12-3/TRBV12-4; J gene: TRBJ1-2; D gene: -; CDR3 DNA: TGTGCCAGCAGTTTCTGGGGGAACTATGGCTACACCTTC; CDR3 protein: CASSFWGNYGYTF
clone size: many; V gene: TRBV18; J gene: TRBJ2-7; D gene: TRBD2; CDR3 DNA: TGTGCCAGCTCGGCGGGACTAGCGGGAGTCGAGCAGTACTTC; CDR3 protein: CASSAGLAGVEQYF
clone size: few; V gene: TRBV18; J gene: TRBJ2-5; D gene: TRBD1; CDR3 DNA: TGTGCCGGCTCACCACTCGGAGGACAGGGGCAAGAGACCCAGTACTTC; CDR3 protein: CAGSPLGGQGQETQYF
clone size: many; V gene: TRBV2; J gene: TRBJ2-5; D gene: -; CDR3 DNA: TGTGCCAGCAGCAGAGGTCAAGAGACCCAGTACTTC; CDR3 protein: CASSRGQETQYF
clone size: few; V gene: TRBV6-5; J gene: TRBJ2-7; D gene: -; CDR3 DNA: TGTGCCAGCAGTTACCCTCCAGAGTCCTACGAGCAGTACTTC; CDR3 protein: CASSYPPESYEQYF